The 21 T cell receptor beta chains presented below share a single source sample, sequenced in a study of T-cell reconstitution after alpha-beta-depleted transplantation in children (dated by TCRdb to the mid-2010s). Libraries were prepared through PCR. Sequencing instrument: Illumina HiSeq 2500. TCR libraries were prepared with molecular barcoding, using unique molecular identifiers to normalize TCRbeta repertoire quantification. Clones were called with MiXCR by TCRdb after fastp trimmed the public reads at Q25, and only in-frame beta chains were retained. Merged by CDR3 protein, the rows form single entries marked with the most common genes and DNA. Counted in this sample were more than 500,000 distinct CDR3 sequences; about an eighth of them appeared once. The ten largest account for 14% of the sample. The label giving this sample's treatment or condition can be read as: allogeneic hematopoietic cell transplantation with graft depleted of TCRalphabeta T cells and CD19 B cells.

Here the sequenced sample was PBMCs, mostly from graft donor cells, taken 180 days after TCRalphabeta/CD19-depleted stem cell transplant. All receptors derive from a female patient between 2 and 15 years old who had a stem cell transplant for aplastic anemia, so the T cells may come from the graft donor.

V and J are TRBV9 and TRBJ2-3; weak D call: TRBD2 (6 bases). Germline lookup yields CDR1 SGDLS and CDR2 YYNGEE. There are 16 residues in the CDR3. The V end was cut by 1 base, the J end by 1 base, with 13 bases between. The CDR3 protein is CASSVRSRRGTDTQYF. CDR3 nucleotide sequence: TGTGCCAGCAGCGTACGAAGCCGGAGGGGCACAGATACGCAGTATTTT.

V is TRBV15 and J is TRBJ1-3; D ambiguous. V was pared by 0 bases and J by 0 bases, with 3 bases between. CDR1 and CDR2 from the germline V gene are LNHNV and YYDKDF (reference sequence). The CDR3 spans 14 residues. CDR3 nucleotide sequence: TGTGCCACCAGCAGAGACGGCTCTGGAAACACCATATATTTT. Translating gives CATSRDGSGNTIYF.

Only a few counts were recorded for this clonotype. The chain joins TRBV5-6 to TRBJ2-1, with D unclear. Germline V lookup: CDR1 SGHDT, CDR2 YYEEEE. There are 16 residues in the CDR3. Trimming cost V 0 bases and J 0 bases, with 10 bases left between them. The CDR3 here is CASSLELPSSYNEQFF. The CDR3 DNA sequence: TGTGCCAGCAGCTTGGAACTCCCGAGCTCCTACAATGAGCAGTTCTTC.

The V and J genes are TRBV11-2 and TRBJ1-1, with 7 bases that match TRBD1. CDR3 length: 15 amino acids. V trimming: 4 bases; J trimming: 3 bases; junction bases outside the gene matches: 8. Per the germline V gene, CDR1 is SGHAT and CDR2 is FQNNGV. CDR3 in amino acids: CASSSRGGGDTEAFF. The CDR3 bases are TGTGCCAGCAGCTCCAGGGGGGGTGGGGACACTGAAGCTTTCTTT. Looking up the rest from reference TRBV11-2 and TRBJ1-1 gives the full variable domain: EAGVAQSPRYKIIEKRQSVAFWCNPISGHATLYWYQQILGQGPKLLIQFQNNGVVDDSQLPKDRFSAERLKGVDSTLKIQPAKLEDSAVYLCASSSRGGGDTEAFFGQGTRLTVV.

This rearrangement joins TRBV27 to TRBJ2-1, with 10 bases lining up with TRBD2. V dropped 0 bases and J dropped 8; count of bases not matched to a gene: 4. This CDR3 contains 15 residues. Germline V lookup: CDR1 MNHEY, CDR2 SMNVEV (reference sequence). The CDR3 DNA reads TGTGCCAGCAGTTTATCCCGGACTAGCGGCTATGAGCAGTTCTTC. Translation gives CASSLSRTSGYEQFF.

This rearrangement joins TRBV3-1 to TRBJ1-1; no clear D gene. The CDR3 covers 14 residues. V was clipped by 1 base and J by 1 base, with 7 bases between them. The V gene's germline CDR1 is LGHDT and CDR2 YNNKEL (reference sequence). The CDR3 coding sequence is TGTGCCAGCAGCCAAGCAGCTGCGAACACTGAAGCTTTCTTT. Translating gives CASSQAAANTEAFF. Full variable domain (outside the CDR3, taken from reference TRBV3-1 and TRBJ1-1): DTAVSQTPKYLVTQMGNDKSIKCEQNLGHDTMYWYKQDSKKFLKIMFSYNNKELIINETVPNRFSPKSPDKAHLNLHINSLELGDSAVYFCASSQAAANTEAFFGQGTRLTVV.

V is TRBV11-3 and J is TRBJ2-1; 7 nucleotides match TRBD2. This CDR3 has 16 amino acids. CDR1 is SGHNT and CDR2 is YENEEA in the germline V gene. V was pared by 0 bases and J by 3 bases, with 5 bases of the junction left unmatched. CDR3 DNA: TGTGCCAGCAGCTTAGATCGGTGGGAGGGCTACAATGAGCAGTTCTTC. Residues: CASSLDRWEGYNEQFF.

This clonotype was counted only a few times. The chain links TRBV24-1 to TRBJ2-1, with D perhaps TRBD2 (5 bases). V was shortened by 7 bases and J by 6 bases, with 9 bases between the two germline ends. This CDR3 is 12 amino acids long. Germline CDR1 is KGHDR and CDR2 is SFDVKD. Here the CDR3 reads CATSERGNEQFF. For the CDR3, the DNA is TGTGCCACCAGCGAACGGGGCAATGAGCAGTTCTTC.

This clonotype was counted at least ten times. CDR3 coding DNA: TGTGCCAGCAATAAAGGGTCTAGCGGTGAAGAGACCCAGTACTTC. As protein: CASNKGSSGEETQYF. This rearrangement joins TRBV28 to TRBJ2-5; 7 bases line up with TRBD2. This CDR3 contains 15 residues. CDR1 and CDR2 (germline): MDHEN, SYDVKM. With 7 bases clipped from V and 3 bases from J, the junction kept 11 bases outside the gene matches.

This clonotype was detected a few times. This chain connects TRBV29-1 to TRBJ2-1; 9 bases are a match to TRBD2. The CDR3 consists of 15 residues. The germline gives CDR1 SQVTM, CDR2 ANQGSEA. The V gene end was trimmed by 2 bases and the J gene end by 6 bases; junction bases not matched to a gene: 8. The CDR3 DNA reads TGCAGCGTTGAAAGGGGGACTAGCATCCCCAATGAGCAGTTCTTC. This gives the protein CSVERGTSIPNEQFF.

The chain links TRBV7-2 to TRBJ1-4, with D unresolved. This CDR3 spans 17 amino acids. V was pared by 5 bases and J by 6 bases, with 22 bases between. Germline CDR1 and CDR2: SGHTA and FQGNSA. The CDR3 sequence: CASSHPLWSRGDEKLFF. The CDR3, as DNA: TGTGCCAGCAGCCACCCTCTTTGGAGCCGTGGGGATGAAAAACTGTTTTTT.

The chain recombines TRBV7-3 with TRBJ2-1; TRBD2 agrees at 9 bases. The germline V gene encodes CDR1 SGHTA and CDR2 FQGTGA. The CDR3 runs to 16 residues. J was trimmed by 7 bases and V by 2 bases; bases with no gene match: 9. CDR3 nucleotides: TGTGCCAGCAGCTTAGGTGGTAGCGGGAGACAGAATGAGCAGTTCTTC. Amino acids: CASSLGGSGRQNEQFF.

As DNA, the CDR3 is TGTGCCACCAGTGATCTTCCGGGACAGGGGATTGGTACGCAGTATTTT. It specifies CATSDLPGQGIGTQYF. The gene calls are TRBV24-1 and TRBJ2-3, with 10 nucleotides matching TRBD1. The germline gives CDR1 KGHDR, CDR2 SFDVKD. The CDR3 runs 16 residues. The junction had 10 bases not matched to a gene; V was cut back by 3 bases and J by 8 bases.

The chain carries TRBV28 and TRBJ2-7; D perhaps matches TRBD2 (6 bases). CDR1 and CDR2 (germline): MDHEN, SYDVKM. The CDR3 length is 15 residues. V was clipped by 5 bases and J by 1 base, with 15 bases between them. The CDR3 nucleotides read TGTGCCAGCAGTATTGTAGCGGATTGGTCCTACGAGCAGTACTTC. It is translated as CASSIVADWSYEQYF.

This clonotype was seen a few times. This chain uses TRBV27 with TRBJ1-5; maybe TRBD1 (5 bases). The CDR3 runs 16 residues. The V gene's germline CDR1 is MNHEY and CDR2 SMNVEV (reference sequence). V dropped 2 bases and J dropped 6 bases, with 17 bases sitting between them. As DNA, the CDR3 is TGTGCCAGCAGTTTAAGAAACCCATTCAGGGTTCAGCCCCAGCATTTT. It encodes CASSLRNPFRVQPQHF.

This clonotype has only a few counts. The chain couples TRBV6-1 to TRBJ2-1; 9 bases map to TRBD2. Germline CDR1 MNHNS, CDR2 SASEGT. This CDR3 is 15 amino acids long. After removal of 2 bases from V and 3 bases from J, the junction contained 2 bases not matched to a gene. CDR3 nucleotide sequence: TGTGCCAGCAGTGAACTAGCGGGATTCTACAATGAGCAGTTCTTC. It translates to CASSELAGFYNEQFF.

The table lists this clonotype with many counts. This chain uses TRBV20-1 with TRBJ2-1; 8 bases match TRBD2. There are 13 residues in the CDR3. The V gene's germline CDR1 is DFQATT and CDR2 SNEGSKA (reference sequence). The V and J ends lost 4 bases and 8 bases, in that order; junction bases with no gene match: 7. CDR3 sequence: CSATAGVPHEQFF. CDR3 sequence (DNA): TGCAGTGCTACAGCGGGAGTGCCCCATGAGCAGTTCTTC.

The CDR3 nucleotides read TGTGCCAGCAGTCGGGGACCGCTAAGCAATCAGCCCCAGCATTTT. This sequence encodes CASSRGPLSNQPQHF. The genes are TRBV12-3 or TRBV12-4 and TRBJ1-5; tentative D call: TRBD1 (5 bases). The ends were cut back, 5 bases at V and 1 base at J, with 12 bases in the middle. This CDR3 has 15 amino acids.

This clonotype was detected many times. The chain carries TRBV5-6 and TRBJ2-1, with D tentatively TRBD2 (5 bases). The CDR3 is made up of 13 amino acids. V gave up 0 bases and J gave up 6 bases, with 7 bases separating them. Germline loops: CDR1 SGHDT, CDR2 YYEEEE. The CDR3 protein is CASSLGAGNEQFF. The CDR3 nucleotides read TGTGCCAGCAGCTTGGGGGCGGGCAATGAGCAGTTCTTC.

In this sample, this clonotype turned up many times. The chain is built from TRBV5-1 and TRBJ2-5; TRBD2 aligns across 13 bases. V trimming: 2 bases; J trimming: 3 bases; junction bases outside the gene matches: 1. This CDR3 is 15 amino acids long. The germline gives CDR1 SGHRS, CDR2 YFSETQ. The CDR3 protein is CASSFGLAGEETQYF. CDR3 bases: TGCGCCAGCAGCTTCGGACTAGCGGGAGAAGAGACCCAGTACTTC.

This clonotype appeared a few times. The V gene is TRBV7-2, the J gene TRBJ2-7; TRBD2 aligns across 13 bases. CDR1 is SGHTA and CDR2 is FQGNSA in the germline V gene. V shed 5 bases and J 2 bases; nucleotides not matched to a gene: 6. This CDR3 has 16 amino acids. CDR3 loop: CASSARLAGGPYEQYF. The CDR3 coding sequence is TGTGCCAGCAGCGCCCGACTAGCGGGAGGCCCCTACGAGCAGTACTTC.